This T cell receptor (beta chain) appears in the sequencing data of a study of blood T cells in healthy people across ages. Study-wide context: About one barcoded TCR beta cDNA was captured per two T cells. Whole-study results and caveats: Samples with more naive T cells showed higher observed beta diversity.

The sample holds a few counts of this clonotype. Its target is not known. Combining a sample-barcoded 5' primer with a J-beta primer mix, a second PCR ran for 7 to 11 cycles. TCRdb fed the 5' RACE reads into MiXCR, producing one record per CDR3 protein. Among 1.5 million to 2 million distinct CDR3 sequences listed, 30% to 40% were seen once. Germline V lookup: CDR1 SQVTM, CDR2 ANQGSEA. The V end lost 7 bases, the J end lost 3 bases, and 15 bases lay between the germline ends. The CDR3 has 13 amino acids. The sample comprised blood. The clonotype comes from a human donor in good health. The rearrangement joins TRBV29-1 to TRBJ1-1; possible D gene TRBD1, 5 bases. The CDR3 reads CSARGGDYTEAFF. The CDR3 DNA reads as TGCAGCGCCCGCGGGGGGGATTACACTGAAGCTTTCTTT.